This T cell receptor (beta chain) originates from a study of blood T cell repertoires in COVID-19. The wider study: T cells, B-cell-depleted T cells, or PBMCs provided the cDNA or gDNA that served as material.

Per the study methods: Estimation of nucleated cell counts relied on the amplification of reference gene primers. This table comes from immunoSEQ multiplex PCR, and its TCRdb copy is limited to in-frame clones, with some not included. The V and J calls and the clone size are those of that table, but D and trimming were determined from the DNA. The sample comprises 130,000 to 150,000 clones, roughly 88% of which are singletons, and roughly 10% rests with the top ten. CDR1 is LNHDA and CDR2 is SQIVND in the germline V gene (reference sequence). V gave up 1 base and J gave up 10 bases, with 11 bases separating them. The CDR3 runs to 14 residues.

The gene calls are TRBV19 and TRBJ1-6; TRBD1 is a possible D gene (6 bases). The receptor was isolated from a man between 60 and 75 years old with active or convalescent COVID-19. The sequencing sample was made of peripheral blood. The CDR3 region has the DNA TGTGCCAGTAGTATAGGGGGGGGCGGATCACCCCTCCACTTT. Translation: CASSIGGGGSPLHF.